A selection of T cell receptor beta chains follows, all from one sample in a study of CXCR3-negative and CXCR3-positive naive CD8 T cells. TCRdb re-called the 5' RACE reads; one entry per CDR3 protein, DNA not given. Found here are 110,000 or so distinct CDR3 sequences; the top ten clones hold around 0.36%. Sequencing was carried out using naive CXCR3+ CD8+ T cells from blood. The receptor source for this set is a human donor in good health. Some clones in this sample may be carry-over from other donors' samples. Both conserved end residues are part of each CDR3.

CDR3aa	v_gene	j_gene
CASSLSGGGETQYF	TRBV5-1	TRBJ2-5
CASSLWVGELFF	TRBV7-9	TRBJ2-2
CAISAGAVTVNEQFF	TRBV10-3	TRBJ2-1
CASSQDIWGVGETQYF	TRBV14	TRBJ2-5
CASSQWTSGVETQYF	TRBV7-6	TRBJ2-5
CASSLGTGAYEQYF	TRBV5-1	TRBJ2-7
CASSNRDRGLEETQYF	TRBV6-6	TRBJ2-5
CASSLSGGAMIEQYF	TRBV27	TRBJ2-7
CASSSPPEAGRQEKLFF	TRBV7-9	TRBJ1-4
CASSDRGPYEQYF	TRBV2	TRBJ2-7
CASSHLSQQYF	TRBV28	TRBJ2-7
CSRQGVAYEQYF	TRBV20-1	TRBJ2-7
CASSLVSGRAYEQYF	TRBV7-8	TRBJ2-7
CASSFGTSGSREQFF	TRBV11-1	TRBJ2-1
CASSLLNAGDTEAFF	TRBV12-3/TRBV12-4	TRBJ1-1
CASSLTGGGTDTQYF	TRBV7-3	TRBJ2-3
CASSVRDREGYEQYF	TRBV9	TRBJ2-7
CASSLVPPPPTEAFF	TRBV7-6	TRBJ1-1
CASSQDYGLAGYNEQFF	TRBV4-3	TRBJ2-1
CASSPTTTGNQPQHF	TRBV4-1	TRBJ1-5
CASSPGTGYQETQYF	TRBV12-3/TRBV12-4	TRBJ2-5
CSVAPTGLVYEQYF	TRBV29-1	TRBJ2-7
CASSLGLAGISYNEQFF	TRBV5-1	TRBJ2-1
CSARVIRTASSYEQYF	TRBV20-1	TRBJ2-7
CSASDGLVGYTF	TRBV20-1	TRBJ1-2
CSVEDVRGSTGELFF	TRBV29-1	TRBJ2-2
CATSPEIADTDTQYF	TRBV15	TRBJ2-3
CASSLGVETQYF	TRBV7-6	TRBJ2-5
CASSTHDTGNIQYF	TRBV19	TRBJ2-4
CASSLSRGYQETQYF	TRBV12-3/TRBV12-4	TRBJ2-5
CASTPGSRSLTDTQYF	TRBV25-1	TRBJ2-3
CSAPLDRANSPLHF	TRBV20-1	TRBJ1-6
CASSLGPVAGELFF	TRBV5-5	TRBJ2-2
CASSLAPSGGVQPQHF	TRBV7-6	TRBJ1-5
CSADSPLMNTEAFF	TRBV29-1	TRBJ1-1
CASSFQPVSLAGSYNEQFF	TRBV7-3	TRBJ2-1
CSSRDGNTGELFF	TRBV29-1	TRBJ2-2
CASSRAGTGGWNEQFF	TRBV7-9	TRBJ2-1
CASSPSLAEPYNEQFF	TRBV12-3/TRBV12-4	TRBJ2-1
CASSPILSGGSTDTQYF	TRBV6-2/TRBV6-3	TRBJ2-3
CASSYSGQSYEQYF	TRBV6-2/TRBV6-3	TRBJ2-7
CASSLDHQGREGYEQYF	TRBV7-7	TRBJ2-7
CASSASDMIRPQHF	TRBV9	TRBJ1-5
CASSLRTSGSYEQYF	TRBV27	TRBJ2-7
CASSPGRMGPAQYF	TRBV12-3/TRBV12-4	TRBJ2-3
CASSLAGQGRIQNEQFF	TRBV13	TRBJ2-1